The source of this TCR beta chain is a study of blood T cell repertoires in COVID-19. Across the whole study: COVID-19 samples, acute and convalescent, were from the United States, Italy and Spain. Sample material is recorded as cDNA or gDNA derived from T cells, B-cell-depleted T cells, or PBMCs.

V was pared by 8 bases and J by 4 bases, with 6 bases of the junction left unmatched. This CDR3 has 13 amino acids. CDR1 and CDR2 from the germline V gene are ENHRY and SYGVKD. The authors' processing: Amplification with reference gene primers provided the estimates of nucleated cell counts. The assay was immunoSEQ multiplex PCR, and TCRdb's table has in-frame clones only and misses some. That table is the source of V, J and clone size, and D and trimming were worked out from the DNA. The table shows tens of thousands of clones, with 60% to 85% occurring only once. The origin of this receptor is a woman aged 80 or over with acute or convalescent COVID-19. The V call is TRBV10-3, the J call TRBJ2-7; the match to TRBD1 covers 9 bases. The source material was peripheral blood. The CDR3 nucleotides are TGTGCCATCGGTTCGGGACAGGGATACGAGCAGTACTTC. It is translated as CAIGSGQGYEQYF.